This T cell receptor (beta chain) was sequenced in a study of shared clonotypes between healthy human individuals. Replicate PCRs run on sorted subsets employed approximately 200 ng DNA, 30,000 to 35,000 T cell genomes. TCRdb's table, derived via immunoSEQ multiplex PCR, lists solely in-frame clones and lacks some. Among over a million clones, 95% to 99% were seen once, and the ten largest hold roughly 0.45%. Trimming took off 6 bases at V and 5 bases at J, with 17 bases between the two ends. This CDR3 comprises 15 residues. Germline V gene sequence: CDR1 MDHEN, CDR2 SYDVKM. Study donors comprised healthy, HIV-negative adults devoid of recent acute infection or vaccination.

This TCR derives from a young man in good health. The rearrangement links TRBV28 to TRBJ1-5; D is unclear. Sequenced input: naive CD4+ T cells sorted from blood. As to subset: CD45RA+ positively selected. The chain's CDR3 is CASSRIPISYQPQHF. CDR3 nucleotide sequence: TGTGCCAGCAGCCGGATTCCTATTTCTTATCAGCCCCAGCATTTT.